Detailed here is one T cell receptor (beta chain). The target antigen is unknown. The source of the sample is a study of beta chain features in type 1 diabetes. Findings and caveats of the study: Researchers reported that naive, central memory and Treg TCRB repertoires appeared more similar in patients than in healthy donors. All four CD4+ subsets of Type 1 diabetes patients contained TCRB CDR3s that were moderately but significantly shorter.

Sorting based on CD45RO/CCR7/CD25/CD127/CD95/CD27 separated CD4+ naive, central memory, regulatory and stem cell-like memory cells. Expressed TCRB transcripts were sequenced because the isolated RNA had all been reverse transcribed beforehand. Profiling relied on immunoSEQ multiplex PCR, and the TCRdb table lists in-frame clones only, not all of them. The repertoire has 200,000 to 250,000 clones, 13% to 15% of them found once; the top ten carry more than 0.02%. CDR1 and CDR2 (germline): SGDLS, YYNGEE. This CDR3 has 17 residues. V lost 0 bases and J lost 1; bases outside the gene matches: 2. This sequence joins TRBV9 and TRBJ2-5; 14 positions agree with TRBD2. Sequenced input: naive CD4+ T cells from blood. The receptor was isolated from a woman aged 40 to 50 in good health. The CDR3 region is CASSVGTSGGIQETQYF. CDR3 coding DNA: TGTGCCAGCAGCGTAGGGACTAGCGGGGGGATCCAAGAGACCCAGTACTTC.